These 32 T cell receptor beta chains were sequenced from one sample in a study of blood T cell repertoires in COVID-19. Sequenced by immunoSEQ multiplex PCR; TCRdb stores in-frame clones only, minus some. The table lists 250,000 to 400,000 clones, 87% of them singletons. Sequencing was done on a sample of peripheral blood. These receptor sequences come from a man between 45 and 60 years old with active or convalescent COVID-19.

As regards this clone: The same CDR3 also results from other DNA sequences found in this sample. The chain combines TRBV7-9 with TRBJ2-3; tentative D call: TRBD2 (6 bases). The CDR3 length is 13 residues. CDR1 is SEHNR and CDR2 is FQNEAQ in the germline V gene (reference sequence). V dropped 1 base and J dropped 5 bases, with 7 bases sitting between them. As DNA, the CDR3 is TGTGCCAGCAGCTTAGGGGGGGAAGATACGCAGTATTTT. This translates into CASSLGGEDTQYF.

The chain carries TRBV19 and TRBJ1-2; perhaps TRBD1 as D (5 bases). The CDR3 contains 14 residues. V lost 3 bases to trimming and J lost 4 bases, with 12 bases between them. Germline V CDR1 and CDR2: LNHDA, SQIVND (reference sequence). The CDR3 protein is CASSISPDSYGYTF. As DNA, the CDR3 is TGTGCCAGTAGTATCAGCCCCGACAGCTATGGCTACACCTTC.

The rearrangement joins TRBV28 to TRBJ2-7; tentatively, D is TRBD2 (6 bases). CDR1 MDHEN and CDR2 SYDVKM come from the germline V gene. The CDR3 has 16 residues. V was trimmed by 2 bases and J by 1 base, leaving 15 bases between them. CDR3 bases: TGTGCCAGCAGTTTAGCCGGTGGGGGGACGTCCTACGAGCAGTACTTC. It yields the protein CASSLAGGGTSYEQYF.

In DNA, the CDR3 is TGTGCCATCAGTGAGTCAAGGGGGAATGAGCAGTTCTTC. This translates into CAISESRGNEQFF. The V call is TRBV10-3, the J call TRBJ2-1; D is possibly TRBD1 (6 bases). Per the germline V gene, CDR1 is ENHRY and CDR2 is SYGVKD. This CDR3 has 13 amino acids. V lost 0 bases and J 7 bases, leaving 7 bases between the germline ends.

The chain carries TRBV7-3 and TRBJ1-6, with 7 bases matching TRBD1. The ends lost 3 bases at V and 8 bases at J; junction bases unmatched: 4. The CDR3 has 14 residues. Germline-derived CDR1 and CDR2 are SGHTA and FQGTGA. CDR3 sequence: CASSLTGLDSPLHF. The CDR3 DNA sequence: TGTGCCAGCAGCTTGACAGGGTTGGATTCACCCCTCCACTTT.

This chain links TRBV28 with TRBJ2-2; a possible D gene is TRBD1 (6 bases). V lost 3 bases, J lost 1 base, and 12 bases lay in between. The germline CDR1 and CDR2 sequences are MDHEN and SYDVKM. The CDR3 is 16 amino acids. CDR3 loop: CASSLATGGNTGELFF. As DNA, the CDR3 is TGTGCCAGCAGTTTGGCGACAGGAGGGAACACCGGGGAGCTGTTTTTT.

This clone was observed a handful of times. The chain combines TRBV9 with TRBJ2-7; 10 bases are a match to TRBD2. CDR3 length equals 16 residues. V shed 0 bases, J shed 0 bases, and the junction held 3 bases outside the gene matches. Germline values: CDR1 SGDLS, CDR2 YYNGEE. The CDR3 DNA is TGTGCCAGCAGCGTAGAAGCTAGCGGGAGCTCCTACGAGCAGTACTTC. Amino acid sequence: CASSVEASGSSYEQYF.

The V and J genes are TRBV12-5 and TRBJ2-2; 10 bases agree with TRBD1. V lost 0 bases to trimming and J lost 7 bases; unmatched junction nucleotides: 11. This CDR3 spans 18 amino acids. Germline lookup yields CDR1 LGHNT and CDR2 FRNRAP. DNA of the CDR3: TGTGCTAGTGGTTTGGTATCGCGACAGGGGGCTCAAGGCGGGGAGCTGTTTTTT. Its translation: CASGLVSRQGAQGGELFF.

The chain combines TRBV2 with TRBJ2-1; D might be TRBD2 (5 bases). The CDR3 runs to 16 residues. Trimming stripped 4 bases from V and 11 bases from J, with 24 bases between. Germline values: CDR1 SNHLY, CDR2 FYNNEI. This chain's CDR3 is CASSGLSLAMRAQQFF. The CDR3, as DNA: TGTGCCAGCAGTGGACTTAGTTTGGCCATGAGGGCCCAGCAGTTCTTC.

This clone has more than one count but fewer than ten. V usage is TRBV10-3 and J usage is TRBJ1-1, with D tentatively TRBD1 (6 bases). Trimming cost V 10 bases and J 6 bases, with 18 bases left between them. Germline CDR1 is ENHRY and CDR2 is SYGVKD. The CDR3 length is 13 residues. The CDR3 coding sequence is TGTGCCACCAACCCTGGACAGACTCCTGAAGCTTTCTTT. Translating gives CATNPGQTPEAFF.

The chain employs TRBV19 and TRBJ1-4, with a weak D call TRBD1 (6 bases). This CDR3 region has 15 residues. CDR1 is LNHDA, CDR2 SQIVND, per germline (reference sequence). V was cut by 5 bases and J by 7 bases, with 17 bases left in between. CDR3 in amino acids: CASSAGQGIGEKLFF. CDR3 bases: TGTGCCAGTAGTGCCGGTCAGGGGATAGGTGAAAAACTGTTTTTT.

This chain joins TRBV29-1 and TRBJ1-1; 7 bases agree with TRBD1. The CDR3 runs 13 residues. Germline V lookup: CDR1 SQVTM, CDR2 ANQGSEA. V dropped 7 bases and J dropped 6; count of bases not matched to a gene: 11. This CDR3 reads CSARNRGEAEAFF. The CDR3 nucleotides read TGCAGCGCCCGGAACAGGGGCGAGGCTGAAGCTTTCTTT.

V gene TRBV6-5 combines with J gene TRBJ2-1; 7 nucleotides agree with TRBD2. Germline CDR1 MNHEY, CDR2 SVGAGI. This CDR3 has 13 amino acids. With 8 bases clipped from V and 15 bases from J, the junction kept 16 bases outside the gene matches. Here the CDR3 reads CASVTETSQKPFF. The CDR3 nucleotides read TGTGCCAGCGTAACGGAGACTAGCCAGAAGCCGTTCTTC.

The CDR3 protein is CASSLEGVVGEKLFF. For the CDR3, the DNA is TGCGCCAGCAGCTTGGAAGGGGTTGTTGGGGAAAAACTGTTTTTT. This chain connects TRBV5-1 to TRBJ1-4; possibly TRBD1 for D (5 bases). Germline V CDR1 and CDR2: SGHRS, YFSETQ. Trimming left V 0 bases short and J 8 bases short, with 14 bases between. The CDR3 sequence is 15 residues long.

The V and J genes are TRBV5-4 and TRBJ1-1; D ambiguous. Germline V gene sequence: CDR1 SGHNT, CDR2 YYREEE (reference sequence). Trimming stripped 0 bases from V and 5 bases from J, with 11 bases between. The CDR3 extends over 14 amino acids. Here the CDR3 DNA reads TGTGCCAGCAGCTTGGCCGCGGGAGGAACTGAAGCTTTCTTT. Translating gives CASSLAAGGTEAFF.

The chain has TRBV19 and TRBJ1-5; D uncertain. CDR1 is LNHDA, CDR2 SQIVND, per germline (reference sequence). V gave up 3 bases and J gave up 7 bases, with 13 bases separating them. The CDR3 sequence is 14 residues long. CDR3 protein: CASSIQSLWQPQHF. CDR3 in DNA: TGTGCCAGTAGTATTCAGTCGCTTTGGCAGCCCCAGCATTTT.

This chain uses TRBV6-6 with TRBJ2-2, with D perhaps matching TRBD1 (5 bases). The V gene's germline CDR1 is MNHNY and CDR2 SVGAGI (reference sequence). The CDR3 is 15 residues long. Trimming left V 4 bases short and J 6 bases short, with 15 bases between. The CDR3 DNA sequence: TGTGCCAGCAGTTCACAATCGGACATTCCCGGGGAGCTGTTTTTT. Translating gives CASSSQSDIPGELFF.

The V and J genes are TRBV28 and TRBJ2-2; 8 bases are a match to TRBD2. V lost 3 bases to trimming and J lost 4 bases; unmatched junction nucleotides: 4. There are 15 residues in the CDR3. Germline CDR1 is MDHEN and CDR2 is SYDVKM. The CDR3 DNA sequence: TGTGCCAGCAGTTTCGGGGGGGCGGGCACCGGGGAGCTGTTTTTT. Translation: CASSFGGAGTGELFF. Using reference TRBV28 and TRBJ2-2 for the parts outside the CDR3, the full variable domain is DVKVTQSSRYLVKRTGEKVFLECVQDMDHENMFWYRQDPGLGLRLIYFSYDVKMKEKGDIPEGYSVSREKKERFSLILESASTNQTSMYLCASSFGGAGTGELFFGEGSRLTVL.

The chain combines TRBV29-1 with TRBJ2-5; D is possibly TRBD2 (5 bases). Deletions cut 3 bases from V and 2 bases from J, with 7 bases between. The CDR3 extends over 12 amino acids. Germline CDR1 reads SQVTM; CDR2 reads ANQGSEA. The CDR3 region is CSVERAQETQYF. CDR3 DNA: TGCAGCGTTGAGCGGGCTCAAGAGACCCAGTACTTC. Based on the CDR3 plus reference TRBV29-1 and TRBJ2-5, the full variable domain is SAVISQKPSRDICQRGTSLTIQCQVDSQVTMMFWYRQQPGQSLTLIATANQGSEATYESGFVIDKFPISRPNLTFSTLTVSNMSPEDSSIYLCSVERAQETQYFGPGTRLLVL.

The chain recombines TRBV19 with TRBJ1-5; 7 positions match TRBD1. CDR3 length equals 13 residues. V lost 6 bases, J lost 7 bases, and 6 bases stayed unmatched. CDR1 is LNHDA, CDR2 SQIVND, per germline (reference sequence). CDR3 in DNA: TGTGCCAGTAGGGACAGGTCATGGCAGCCCCAGCATTTT. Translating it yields CASRDRSWQPQHF.

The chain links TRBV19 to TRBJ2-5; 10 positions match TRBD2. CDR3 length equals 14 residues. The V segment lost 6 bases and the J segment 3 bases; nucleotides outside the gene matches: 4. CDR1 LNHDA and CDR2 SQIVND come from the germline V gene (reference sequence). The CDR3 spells CASRSSGREETQYF. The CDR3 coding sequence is TGTGCCAGTAGATCGAGCGGGAGGGAAGAGACCCAGTACTTC.

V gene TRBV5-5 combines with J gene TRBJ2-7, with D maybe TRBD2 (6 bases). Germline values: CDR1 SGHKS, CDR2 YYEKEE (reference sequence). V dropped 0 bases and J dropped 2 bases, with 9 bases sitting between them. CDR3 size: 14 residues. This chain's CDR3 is CASSLEGGPYEQYF. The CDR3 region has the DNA TGTGCCAGCAGCTTGGAGGGAGGACCCTACGAGCAGTACTTC.

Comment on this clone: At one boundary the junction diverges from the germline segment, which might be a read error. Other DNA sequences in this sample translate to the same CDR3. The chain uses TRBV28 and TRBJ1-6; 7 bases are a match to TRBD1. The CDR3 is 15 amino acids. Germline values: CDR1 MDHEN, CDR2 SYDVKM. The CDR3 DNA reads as TGTGCTAGCAGTTTATCCCCCAGGGGGATTTCACCCCTCCACTTT. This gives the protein CASSLSPRGISPLHF.

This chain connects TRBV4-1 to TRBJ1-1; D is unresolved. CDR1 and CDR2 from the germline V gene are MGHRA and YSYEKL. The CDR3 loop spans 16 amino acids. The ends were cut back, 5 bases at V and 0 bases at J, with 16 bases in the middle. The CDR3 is CASSFRLPAMNTEAFF. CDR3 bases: TGCGCCAGCAGCTTTAGACTCCCGGCAATGAACACTGAAGCTTTCTTT.

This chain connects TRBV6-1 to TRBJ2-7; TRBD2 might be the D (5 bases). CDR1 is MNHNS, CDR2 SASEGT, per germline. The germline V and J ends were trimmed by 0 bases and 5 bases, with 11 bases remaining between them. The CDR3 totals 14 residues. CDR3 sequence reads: CASSEASDLDEQYF. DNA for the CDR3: TGTGCCAGCAGTGAAGCTTCGGACTTGGACGAGCAGTACTTC.

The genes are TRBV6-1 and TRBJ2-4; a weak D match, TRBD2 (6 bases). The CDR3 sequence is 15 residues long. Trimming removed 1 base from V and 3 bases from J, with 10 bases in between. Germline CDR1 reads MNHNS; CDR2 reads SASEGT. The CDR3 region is CASSEGSSDKNIQYF. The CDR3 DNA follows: TGTGCCAGCAGTGAAGGATCTAGCGACAAAAACATTCAGTACTTC.

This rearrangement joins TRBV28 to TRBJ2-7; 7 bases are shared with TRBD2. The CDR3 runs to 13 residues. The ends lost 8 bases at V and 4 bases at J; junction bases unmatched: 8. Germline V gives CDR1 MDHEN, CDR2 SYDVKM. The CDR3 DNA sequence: TGTGCCAGCTGGAGCGGGGAGGGTTACGAGCAGTACTTC. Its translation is CASWSGEGYEQYF.

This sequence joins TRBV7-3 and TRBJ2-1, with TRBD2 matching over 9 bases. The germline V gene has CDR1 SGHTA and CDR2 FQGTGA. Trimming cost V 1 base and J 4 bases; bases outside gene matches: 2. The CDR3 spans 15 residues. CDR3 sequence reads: CASSLNSGGYNEQFF. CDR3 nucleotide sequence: TGTGCCAGCAGCTTAAATAGCGGGGGATACAATGAGCAGTTCTTC.

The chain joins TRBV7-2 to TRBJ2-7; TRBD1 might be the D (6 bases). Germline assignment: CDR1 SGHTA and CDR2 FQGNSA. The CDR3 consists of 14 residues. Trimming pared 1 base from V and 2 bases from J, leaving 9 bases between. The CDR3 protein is CASSLVSGAYEQYF. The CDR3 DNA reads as TGTGCCAGCAGCTTAGTATCAGGGGCCTACGAGCAGTACTTC.

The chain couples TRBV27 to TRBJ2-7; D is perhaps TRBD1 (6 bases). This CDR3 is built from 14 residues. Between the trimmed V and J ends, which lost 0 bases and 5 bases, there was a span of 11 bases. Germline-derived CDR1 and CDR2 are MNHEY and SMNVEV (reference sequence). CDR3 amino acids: CASSLSYGGNEQYF. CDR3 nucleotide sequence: TGTGCCAGCAGTTTATCTTATGGGGGCAACGAGCAGTACTTC.

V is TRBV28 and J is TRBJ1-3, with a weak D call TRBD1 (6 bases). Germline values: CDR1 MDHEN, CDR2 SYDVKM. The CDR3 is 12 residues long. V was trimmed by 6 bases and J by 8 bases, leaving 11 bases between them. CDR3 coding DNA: TGTGCCAGCAGCCACAGGGACGACACCATATATTTT. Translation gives CASSHRDDTIYF.

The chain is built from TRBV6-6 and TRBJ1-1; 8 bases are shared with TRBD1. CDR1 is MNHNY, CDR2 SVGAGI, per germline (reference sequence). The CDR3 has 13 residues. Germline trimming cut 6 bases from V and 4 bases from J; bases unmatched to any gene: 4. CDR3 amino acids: CASRHGQGTEAFF. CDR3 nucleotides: TGTGCCAGCAGACACGGACAGGGCACTGAAGCTTTCTTT.